This T cell receptor beta chain was profiled in a study of shared clonotypes between healthy human individuals. Selected positively for CCR7 and CD45RO-negative, naive CD8 cells excluded terminally differentiated effector memory CD45RA+ cells. Study conclusions and caveats: The represented genetic and exposure-history diversity was limited by the small number of donors. Clonotype sharing across several donors was observed for roughly 5% of naive CD4 clonotypes. The study found lower generation probabilities in non-shared clonotypes than in those shared by all four donors.

In the study's own analysis: For the immunoSEQ data, sequences were junction-only without quality scores, so filtering differed. TCRdb's table, derived via immunoSEQ multiplex PCR, lists solely in-frame clones and lacks some. V, J and clone size derive from that table, while D and trimming were established from the DNA sequence. The sample carries around 2,000,000 clones, just under 95% recorded once. On this clone: What it recognizes is unknown.

CDR3 size: 14 residues. Germline CDR1 and CDR2: MNHNS and SASEGT. Deletions cut 0 bases from V and 8 bases from J, with 13 bases between. The chain couples TRBV6-1 to TRBJ1-2; D is uncertain. This TCR derives from a young man in good health. The sequencing sample was made of naive CD8+ T cells sorted from blood. DNA for the CDR3: TGTGCCAGCAGTGAAGCGGAGGAGCTACAAGGCTACACCTTC. Translated, it gives CASSEAEELQGYTF.